This TCR beta chain was recorded in a study of OX40 agonist ivuxolimab in advanced cancers. Study in general: The dose-escalation group included hepatocellular carcinoma, melanoma, renal cell carcinoma and head and neck cancer. Findings of the study overall: Both CD4+ and CD8+ T cell populations in blood had undergone clonal expansion by week 6 at 0.1 to 3.0 mg/kg.

Some clones are missing from TCRdb's copy, which holds only in-frame ones; the method was immunoSEQ multiplex PCR. The table records 55,000 to 85,000 clones, more than 75% of them present only once. The CDR3 contains 13 residues. V was pared by 8 bases and J by 5 bases, with 14 bases between. Germline V gene lookup returns CDR1 MRHNA and CDR2 SNTAGT. On this clone itself: Antigen specificity is unknown.

This TCR derives from an adult with an advanced solid tumor such as melanoma, head and neck, liver or kidney cancer. The J gene is TRBJ2-3, the V gene TRBV6-4; TRBD2 might be the D (5 bases). The starting material was CD4+ or CD8+ T cells sorted from blood, obtained in a trial of the OX40 agonist ivuxolimab. This CDR3 reads CASGQGRGDTQYF. The CDR3, as DNA: TGTGCCAGCGGTCAAGGGAGAGGAGATACGCAGTATTTT.